This TCR beta chain was obtained from a study of T cell repertoires in cytomegalovirus infection. The V end was cut by 1 base, the J end by 4 bases, with 10 bases between. CDR1 and CDR2 from the germline V gene are LNHNV and YYDKDF (reference sequence). This CDR3 is built from 14 residues. One entry per CDR3 protein, called by TCRdb with MiXCR from the reads. The profile shows approximately 270,000 distinct CDR3 sequences, approximately 22% of them singletons. This clonotype was detected ten times or more. No antigen is known for it. Here the sequenced sample was cultured PBMCs, taken from culture after CMV antigen stimulation. The V call is TRBV15, the J call TRBJ2-5, with D maybe TRBD2 (6 bases). This receptor was taken from a human donor in good health (CMV status not recorded). Some clones in this sample may be carry-over from other donors' samples. CDR3: CATSRVGGGETQYF. The DNA of the CDR3 is TGTGCCACCAGCAGAGTCGGGGGTGGAGAGACCCAGTACTTC. The full variable domain, in which reference TRBV15 and TRBJ2-5 provide the parts outside the CDR3, is DAMVIQNPRYQVTQFGKPVTLSCSQTLNHNVMYWYQQKSSQAPKLLFHYYDKDFNNEADTPDNFQSRRPNTSFCFLDIRSPGLGDTAMYLCATSRVGGGETQYFGPGTRLLVL.